This T cell receptor (beta chain) was obtained from a study of blood T cell repertoires in COVID-19. The overall study: COVID-19 samples from acute and convalescent phases originated in the United States, Italy and Spain. From T cells, B-cell-depleted T cells, or PBMCs came the material, which was cDNA or gDNA.

Authors' methods: Estimated nucleated cell counts came from reference gene primer amplification. Sequencing was performed with immunoSEQ multiplex PCR; in TCRdb, only in-frame clones are kept and a portion is missing. V and J calls and clone size follow that table, whereas D and trimming were derived from the DNA. Found here are about 89,000 clones, approximately 88% of them singletons; the top ten hold roughly 0.51%. The CDR3 loop spans 15 amino acids. From germline, CDR1 is MDHEN and CDR2 SYDVKM. Trimming cost V 6 bases and J 9 bases, with 18 bases left between them. The chain is built from TRBV28 and TRBJ1-6; D not resolved. Sequencing was carried out using peripheral blood. This clonotype was sampled from a man aged 60 to 75 with acute or convalescent COVID-19. The CDR3 spells CASSSPTGEGSPLHF. For the CDR3, the DNA is TGTGCCAGCAGCTCCCCGACCGGGGAGGGTTCACCCCTCCACTTT.